This TCR beta chain emerged from a study of response to subunit inactivated influenza vaccine. The CDR3 spans 14 residues. V lost 1 base to trimming and J lost 7 bases, with 14 bases between them. Germline V lookup: CDR1 SGHDN, CDR2 FVKESK. MiXCR, run by TCRdb on the RT-PCR reads, gives a single entry per CDR3 protein. The repertoire has about 540,000 distinct CDR3 sequences, 20% to 25% of them found once; the top ten carry 2.8%. This same sample was also part of a study on T cells expressing NK-cell markers. That paper notes: 5'RACE template switching with UMIs produced the TCR beta cDNA. From sorted CD3+CD56+NKG2C+, CD3+CD56+NKG2C- and CD3+CD56-NKG2C+ T cells came the TCR beta repertoires. Eight donors were sequenced, of whom seven were HCMV-seropositive, while the remaining one was HCMV-seronegative. These clonotypes additionally ranked first within the CD3+CD56-NKG2C+ fraction of a handful of donors. HCMV specificity of expanded NKG2C+ T cell clones remained unclear.

This sequence joins TRBV14 and TRBJ2-7, with D uncertain. The sample consisted of CD4+ T cells sorted from PBMCs, taken approximately 13 days after vaccination. The receptor's source is a man between 45 and 60 years old who received an inactivated influenza vaccine. The CDR3 coding sequence is TGTGCCAGCAGCCAAGGCCCCCCGCCCTGGGAGCAGTACTTC. Translated, it gives CASSQGPPPWEQYF.